This T cell receptor (beta chain) was sequenced in a study of shared clonotypes between healthy human individuals. The germline V gene has CDR1 MDHEN and CDR2 SYDVKM. This CDR3 is 14 amino acids long. The germline V and J ends were trimmed by 3 bases and 8 bases, with 13 bases remaining between them. Comment on this clone: No antigen is known for it.

Deep-level assay runs were performed. TCRdb keeps only in-frame clones here, not all; method: immunoSEQ multiplex PCR. The sample shows about 710,000 clones, roughly 72% of them seen only once. Study-wide results and limits: Estimated richness values were generally larger in naive subsets than in memory subsets. Donor scarcity curtailed the genetic and exposure-history diversity represented herein.

The genes are TRBV28 and TRBJ2-2; maybe TRBD1 (5 bases). This clonotype was obtained from a woman in her twenties or thirties in good health. Source material: memory CD4+ T cells sorted from blood. Subset: CD45RA-negative fraction. The CDR3 loop reads CASSFQGPDGELFF. The CDR3 DNA sequence: TGTGCCAGCAGTTTTCAGGGCCCAGATGGGGAGCTGTTTTTT.